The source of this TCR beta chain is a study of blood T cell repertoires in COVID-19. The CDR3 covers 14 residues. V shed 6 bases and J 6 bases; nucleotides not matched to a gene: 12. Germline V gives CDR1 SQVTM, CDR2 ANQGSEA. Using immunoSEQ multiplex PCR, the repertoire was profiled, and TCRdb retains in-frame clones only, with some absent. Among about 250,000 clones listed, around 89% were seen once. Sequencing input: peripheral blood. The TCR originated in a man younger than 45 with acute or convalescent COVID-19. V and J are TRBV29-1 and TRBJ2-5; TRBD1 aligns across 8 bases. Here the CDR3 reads CSVPTDRVRQTQYF. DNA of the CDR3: TGCAGCGTCCCGACGGACAGGGTGAGGCAGACCCAGTACTTC.